These T cell receptor beta chains were read from a single sample in a study of blood T cell repertoires in COVID-19. The table came from immunoSEQ multiplex PCR; TCRdb's copy has only in-frame clones and leaves some out. The sample gives under 300,000 clones, 87% of which show up once; about 7% is in the top ten. The material sequenced was peripheral blood. The receptors stem from a man aged 55 to 70 who had recovered from COVID-19. Each CDR3 is given with its conserved first and last residue. D genes are given only for firm matches. Size is omitted from some rows. Given values are once, few, many or a class for expanded clones.

>TRBJ1-6|NA|TRBV5-1|NA
TGCGCCAGCAGCGACAGCAATTCACCCCTCCACTTT
CASSDSNSPLHF
>TRBJ2-7|NA|TRBV12-3/TRBV12-4|NA
TGTGCCAGCAGTTTACTCCTGGAGGTCGAGCAGTACTTC
CASSLLLEVEQYF
>TRBJ2-2|TRBD2|TRBV27|NA
TGTGCCAGCAGTTTATCGAGCGGGGCCTCAGGGAACACCGGGGAGCTGTTTTTT
CASSLSSGASGNTGELFF
>TRBJ1-2|TRBD1|TRBV5-1|NA
TGCGCCAGCAGCACCTGGGGACAGGGAAGGGACTATGGCTACACCTTC
CASSTWGQGRDYGYTF
>TRBJ2-1|TRBD2|TRBV24-1|NA
TGTGCCACCAGTGATCCCTGGACTAGCGGGGGGGACTCACGCAATGAGCAGTTCTTC
CATSDPWTSGGDSRNEQFF
>TRBJ1-2|TRBD1|TRBV6-1|NA
TGTGCCAGCAGTGAGGCACAGGGGGTGGTGGGCTACACCTTC
CASSEAQGVVGYTF
>TRBJ1-6|TRBD1|TRBV10-2|NA
TGCGCCAGCACGTCAGGGACAGGGGATGTTTCACCCCTCCACTTT
CASTSGTGDVSPLHF
>TRBJ2-1|TRBD2|TRBV10-2|NA
TGCGCCAGCAGTGCGGACCGATTGCCGGGACTAGCGGGGGATGAGCAGTTCTTC
CASSADRLPGLAGDEQFF
>TRBJ2-7|TRBD1|TRBV3-1/TRBV3-2|NA
TGTGCCAGCAGCCAAGCGACAGGGATCGACGAGCAGTACTTC
CASSQATGIDEQYF
>TRBJ2-3|NA|TRBV6-4|NA
TGTGCCAGCAGTGAACAGAGCACAGATACGCAGTATTTT
CASSEQSTDTQYF
>TRBJ2-4|TRBD2|TRBV5-4|NA
TGTGCCAGCAGCACTAAGGGACTAAAAAGGGACATTCAGTACTTC
CASSTKGLKRDIQYF
>TRBJ2-1|TRBD2|TRBV5-1|NA
TGCGCCAGCAGCTTCTTAGCGGGGTCCTACAATGAGCAGTTCTTC
CASSFLAGSYNEQFF
>TRBJ2-7|NA|TRBV4-1|NA
TGCGCCAGCAGCCAACAGGGGAGCTCCTACGAGCAGTACTTC
CASSQQGSSYEQYF
>TRBJ2-2|TRBD1|TRBV23-1|NA
TGCGCCAGCAGTGATGCCGGGACAGGGGGCAGTCGTGTCACCGGGGAGCTGTTTTTT
CASSDAGTGGSRVTGELFF
>TRBJ1-4|NA|TRBV5-1|once
TGCGCCAGCAGCCCCCAGACAGGTAGAGCGGAAAAACTGTTTTTT
CASSPQTGRAEKLFF
>TRBJ1-1|NA|TRBV5-1|NA
TGCGCCAGCAGCGCCGGGTTCGGCCCTAACACTGAAGCTTTCTTT
CASSAGFGPNTEAFF
>TRBJ1-2|NA|TRBV15|NA
TGTGCCACCAGCAGAGCCCCTCGGGGAGCCCGCTATGGCTACACCTTC
CATSRAPRGARYGYTF
>TRBJ2-7|TRBD2|TRBV19|NA
TGTGCCAGTAGTATGGGCGGGAGCTCCTACGAGCAGTACTTC
CASSMGGSSYEQYF
>TRBJ2-1|NA|TRBV18|once
TGTGCCAGCTCACCTCAGAGGTCCTACAATGAGCAGTTCTTC
CASSPQRSYNEQFF
>TRBJ1-6|NA|TRBV28|NA
TGTGCCAGCAGTTTTGCGGGACCCAGCTATAATTCACCCCTCCACTTT
CASSFAGPSYNSPLHF
>TRBJ2-1|NA|TRBV7-9|NA
TGTGCCAGCAGCCGTGTTTATGAGCAGTTCTTC
CASSRVYEQFF
>TRBJ2-7|NA|TRBV11-2|NA
TGTGCCAGCAGCTTAAGTCAGATCCTTGACTACGAGCAGTACTTC
CASSLSQILDYEQYF
>TRBJ1-3|NA|TRBV5-1|NA
TGCGCCAGCAGAGAGTGGTCCTCTGGAAACACCATATATTTT
CASREWSSGNTIYF
>TRBJ2-7|TRBD1|TRBV19|once
TGTGCCAGTAGGACAGGGGGCCTATCCTACGAGCAGTACTTC
CASRTGGLSYEQYF
>TRBJ1-2|NA|TRBV18|NA
TGTGCCAGCTCACCAGCCACATCGCGGGTACCTAACTATGGCTACACCTTC
CASSPATSRVPNYGYTF
>TRBJ2-3|TRBD2|TRBV9|NA
TGTGCCAGCAGCGTAGGAGCGGGGGGCAGGGCAGATACGCAGTATTTT
CASSVGAGGRADTQYF
>TRBJ1-2|NA|TRBV29-1|NA
TGCAGCGTTGGTCAGGGCCGTGAAGACGCCTTTCTCTATGGCTACACCTTC
CSVGQGREDAFLYGYTF
>TRBJ2-5|TRBD1|TRBV5-1|NA
TGCGCCAGCTTCCCGGGGCAGGGGGCTTGGGAGACCCAGTACTTC
CASFPGQGAWETQYF
>TRBJ2-2|TRBD2|TRBV4-2|NA
TGTGCCAGCAGCCAAGTACAGCGGGATACCGGGGAGCTGTTTTTT
CASSQVQRDTGELFF
>TRBJ1-2|TRBD1|TRBV5-6|NA
TGTGCCAGCAGACGTCCCACGGGGACAGGCGAATATGGCTACACCTTC
CASRRPTGTGEYGYTF
>TRBJ1-5|TRBD1|TRBV24-1|few
TGTGCCACCAGTGATCAAGACAGGGGCAGGGGTCAGCCCCAGCATTTT
CATSDQDRGRGQPQHF
>TRBJ1-1|TRBD1|TRBV19|NA
TGTGCCAGTAGTATTCAGGGGGCCGGCACTGAAGCTTTCTTT
CASSIQGAGTEAFF
>TRBJ1-6|TRBD1|TRBV7-6|NA
TGTGCCAGCAGCTTAGACAGGGGGATTTCACCCCTCCACTTT
CASSLDRGISPLHF
>TRBJ2-3|NA|TRBV5-1|NA
TGCGCCAGCAGCTTGGGAGCGGCCTCGGTGGGCACAGATACGCAGTATTTT
CASSLGAASVGTDTQYF
>TRBJ1-3|NA|TRBV28|NA
TGTGCCAGCAGTGACAGGATAAACACCATATATTTT
CASSDRINTIYF
>TRBJ2-7|TRBD1|TRBV15|NA
TGTGCCACCAGCAGAGTTGGGACAGGGCTCGGCGAGCAGTACTTC
CATSRVGTGLGEQYF
>TRBJ1-1|NA|TRBV30|NA
TGTGCCTGGAGTCCTACCTCGAACACTGAAGCTTTCTTT
CAWSPTSNTEAFF
>TRBJ1-5|NA|TRBV6-5|NA
TGTGCCAGCATCAGGGAATATAGCAATCAGCCCCAGCATTTT
CASIREYSNQPQHF
>TRBJ2-3|TRBD2|TRBV9|NA
TGTGCCAGCAGCGTAAACCCTTCGGGGGGGCAGGATACGCAGTATTTT
CASSVNPSGGQDTQYF
>TRBJ1-2|TRBD1|TRBV6-1|few
TGTGCCAGCAGTTTGGAGACAGGGAACTATGGCTACACCTTC
CASSLETGNYGYTF
>TRBJ2-1|TRBD2|TRBV11-2|NA
TGTGCCAGCAGCTTCTATTTGGGGGGGGGCTACAATGAGCAGTTCTTC
CASSFYLGGGYNEQFF
>TRBJ2-7|TRBD1|TRBV27|once
TGTGCCAGTCGAAGGGGGCTTGGGGGCGAGCAGTACTTC
CASRRGLGGEQYF
>TRBJ1-1|NA|TRBV7-2|NA
TGTGCCAGCAGCTTAATGCGACAAATGGGACTTGAAGCTTTCTTT
CASSLMRQMGLEAFF
>TRBJ2-5|TRBD1|TRBV19|NA
TGTGCCAGTAGCCCAGGACAGGCCCCCCAACAAGAGACCCAGTACTTC
CASSPGQAPQQETQYF
>TRBJ1-1|TRBD1|TRBV6-5|NA
TGTGCCAGCAGTATCCTACAGGGGGATGGCACTGAAGCTTTCTTT
CASSILQGDGTEAFF
>TRBJ2-1|TRBD2|TRBV24-1|NA
TGTGCCACCAGTGATCTAGCGGGGGGGCGGAATGAGCAGTTCTTC
CATSDLAGGRNEQFF
>TRBJ1-6|NA|TRBV6-5|NA
TGTGCCAGCAGTTATGAACAGGGCTCTGCTTATTCACCCCTCCACTTT
CASSYEQGSAYSPLHF
>TRBJ1-3|NA|TRBV5-8|NA
TGTGCCAGCAGCTCCACGCAGGGAAACACCATATATTTT
CASSSTQGNTIYF
>TRBJ2-1|NA|TRBV20-1|once
TGCAGTGCTTGTACTAGCAATGAGCAGTTCTTC
CSACTSNEQFF